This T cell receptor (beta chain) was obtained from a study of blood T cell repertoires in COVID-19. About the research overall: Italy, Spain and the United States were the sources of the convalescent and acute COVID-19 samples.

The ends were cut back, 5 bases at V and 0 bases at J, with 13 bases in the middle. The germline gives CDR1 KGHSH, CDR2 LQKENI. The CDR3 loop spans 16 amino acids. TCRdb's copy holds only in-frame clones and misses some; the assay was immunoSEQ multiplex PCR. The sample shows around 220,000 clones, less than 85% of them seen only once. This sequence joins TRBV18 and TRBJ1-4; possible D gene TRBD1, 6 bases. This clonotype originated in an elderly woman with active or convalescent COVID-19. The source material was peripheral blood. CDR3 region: CASSITGPATNEKLFF. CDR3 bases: TGTGCCAGCTCAATCACAGGGCCCGCAACTAATGAAAAACTGTTTTTT.